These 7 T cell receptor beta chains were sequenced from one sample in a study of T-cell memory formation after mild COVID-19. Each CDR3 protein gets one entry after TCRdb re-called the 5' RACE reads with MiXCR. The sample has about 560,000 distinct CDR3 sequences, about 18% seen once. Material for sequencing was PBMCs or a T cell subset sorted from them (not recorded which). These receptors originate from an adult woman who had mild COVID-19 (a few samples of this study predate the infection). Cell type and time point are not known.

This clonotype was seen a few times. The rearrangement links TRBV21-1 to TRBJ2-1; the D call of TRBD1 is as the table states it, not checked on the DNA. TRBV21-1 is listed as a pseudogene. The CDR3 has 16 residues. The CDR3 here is CASSKGGASSYNEQFF. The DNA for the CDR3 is TGTGCCAGCAGCAAAGGCGGGGCTAGCTCCTACAATGAGCAGTTCTTC.

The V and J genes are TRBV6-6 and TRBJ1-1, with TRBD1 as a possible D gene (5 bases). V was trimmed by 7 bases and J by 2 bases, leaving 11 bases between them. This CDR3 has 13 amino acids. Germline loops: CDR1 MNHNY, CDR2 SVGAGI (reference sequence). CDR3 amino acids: CASTYGGNTEAFF. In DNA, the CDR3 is TGTGCCAGCACGTACGGGGGAAACACTGAAGCTTTCTTT.

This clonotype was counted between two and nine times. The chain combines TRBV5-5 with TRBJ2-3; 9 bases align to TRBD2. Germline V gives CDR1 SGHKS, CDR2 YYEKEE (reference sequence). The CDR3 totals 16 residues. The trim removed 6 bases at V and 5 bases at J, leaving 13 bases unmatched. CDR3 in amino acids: CASTTKATSGLDTQYF. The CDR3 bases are TGTGCCAGCACCACGAAGGCGACTAGCGGTTTAGATACGCAGTATTTT.

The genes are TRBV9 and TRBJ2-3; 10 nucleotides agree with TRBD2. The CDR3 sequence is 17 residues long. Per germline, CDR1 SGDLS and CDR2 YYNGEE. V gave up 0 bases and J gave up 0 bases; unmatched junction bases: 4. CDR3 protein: CASSVEGSGGSTDTQYF. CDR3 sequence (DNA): TGTGCCAGCAGCGTAGAGGGTAGCGGGGGGAGCACAGATACGCAGTATTTT.

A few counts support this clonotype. The CDR3 spells CASSFRNRAIIQETQYF. The CDR3 nucleotides read TGTGCCAGCAGCTTCCGAAACAGGGCCATCATCCAAGAGACCCAGTACTTC. V gene TRBV5-4 combines with J gene TRBJ2-5; a possible D gene is TRBD1 (6 bases). V lost 2 bases and J lost 1, with 18 bases in between. The CDR3 runs 17 residues. CDR1 is SGHNT and CDR2 is YYREEE in the germline V gene (reference sequence).

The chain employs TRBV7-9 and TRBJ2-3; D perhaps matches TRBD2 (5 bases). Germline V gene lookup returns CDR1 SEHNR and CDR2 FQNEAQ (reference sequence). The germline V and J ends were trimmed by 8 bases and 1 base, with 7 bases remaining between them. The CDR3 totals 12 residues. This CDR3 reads CASQRGTDTQYF. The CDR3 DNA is TGTGCCAGCCAGAGGGGCACAGATACGCAGTATTTT. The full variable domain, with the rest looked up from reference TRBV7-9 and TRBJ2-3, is DTGVSQNPRHKITKRGQNVTFRCDPISEHNRLYWYRQTLGQGPEFLTYFQNEAQLEKSRLLSDRFSAERPKGSFSTLEIQRTEQGDSAMYLCASQRGTDTQYFGPGTRLTVL.

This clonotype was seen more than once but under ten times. In nucleotides, the CDR3 is TGCGCCAGCAGCAGGGGGGAGGCGAATCAGCCCCAGCATTTT. It encodes CASSRGEANQPQHF. The genes are TRBV5-1 and TRBJ1-5, with a tentative D call TRBD1 (6 bases). Per germline, CDR1 SGHRS and CDR2 YFSETQ. This CDR3 spans 14 amino acids. V dropped 4 bases and J dropped 4 bases, with 12 bases sitting between them.